Each of the 32 T cell receptor beta chains below was sequenced from the same sample in a study of shared clonotypes between healthy human individuals. The protocol was immunoSEQ multiplex PCR, while the TCRdb copy is restricted to in-frame clones and leaves out a portion. The profile shows about 670,000 clones, about two thirds of them singletons. Sequencing was done on a sample of memory CD4+ T cells sorted from blood. Sample subset: CD45RA-negative fraction. The receptors originated from a woman aged 30 to 39 in good health.

Only a few counts were recorded for this clone. J is TRBJ1-5 and V is TRBV27; TRBD1 matches at 9 bases. CDR1 is MNHEY, CDR2 SMNVEV, per germline (reference sequence). The junction had 14 bases not matched to a gene; V was cut back by 5 bases and J by 6 bases. The CDR3 loop spans 17 amino acids. In DNA, the CDR3 is TGTGCCAGCAGTCCCCACCGCGGGACAGGGTTTGCTCAGCCCCAGCATTTT. This encodes CASSPHRGTGFAQPQHF.

The chain combines TRBV28 with TRBJ2-7; 7 bases line up with TRBD1. CDR3 length: 14 amino acids. V gave up 6 bases and J gave up 5 bases; unmatched junction bases: 10. Looked up from germline, CDR1 is MDHEN and CDR2 is SYDVKM. CDR3 DNA sequence: TGTGCCAGCAGAAGAAAGGGGGCGTCCAACGAGCAGTACTTC. It codes for CASRRKGASNEQYF.

This chain connects TRBV18 to TRBJ2-2; a weak D match, TRBD1 (5 bases). The CDR3 is 13 residues long. Looked up from germline, CDR1 is KGHSH and CDR2 is LQKENI. Trimming pared 8 bases from V and 6 bases from J, leaving 13 bases between. As DNA, the CDR3 is TGTGCCAGCACCCAGGGTGAGGCCGGGGAGCTGTTTTTT. Its translation is CASTQGEAGELFF.

This clone was detected once. The chain is built from TRBV7-2 and TRBJ2-7; TRBD2 matches 8 bases. CDR1 SGHTA and CDR2 FQGNSA come from the germline V gene. V lost 3 bases and J lost 3; bases outside the gene matches: 13. The CDR3 spans 17 residues. CDR3 amino acids: CASSLGLAGTEFYEQYF. The CDR3 bases are TGTGCCAGCAGCTTGGGGTTAGCGGGAACGGAATTCTACGAGCAGTACTTC.

This clone was observed a single time. V gene TRBV7-6 combines with J gene TRBJ2-1; 10 bases map to TRBD2. The CDR3 runs to 18 residues. J lost 2 bases, V lost 0 bases, and 7 bases had no gene match. The germline CDR1 and CDR2 sequences are SGHVS and FNYEAQ. The DNA of the CDR3 is TGTGCCAGCAGCTTAGCAGGGGCTAGCGGGAGACCCTACAATGAGCAGTTCTTC. Translated, it gives CASSLAGASGRPYNEQFF.

This sequence joins TRBV10-3 and TRBJ2-1; 7 positions agree with TRBD1. This CDR3 has 15 residues. Trimming cost V 6 bases and J 5 bases; bases outside gene matches: 10. Germline CDR1 reads ENHRY; CDR2 reads SYGVKD. In DNA form, the CDR3 reads TGTGCCATCAGGACTACCGGGACAGATAACAATGAGCAGTTCTTC. Amino acid sequence: CAIRTTGTDNNEQFF.

V usage is TRBV30 and J usage is TRBJ2-1, with D tentatively TRBD2 (6 bases). Germline CDR1 GTSNPN, CDR2 SVGIG (reference sequence). This CDR3 is built from 14 residues. V dropped 1 base and J dropped 2 bases, with 9 bases sitting between them. The CDR3 bases are TGTGCCTGGAGTGGGGACTTCGCCTACAATGAGCAGTTCTTC. As protein: CAWSGDFAYNEQFF.

This CDR3 reads CASSPLGDRGELFF. The CDR3 coding sequence is TGTGCCAGCAGTCCACTAGGGGATCGCGGGGAGCTGTTTTTT. This sequence joins TRBV7-8 and TRBJ2-2; either TRBD1 or TRBD2 may fit D (5 bases each). The V gene's germline CDR1 is SGHVS and CDR2 FQNEAQ. Trimming stripped 6 bases from V and 7 bases from J, with 15 bases between. The CDR3 covers 14 residues.

The chain couples TRBV28 to TRBJ2-3; a weak D match, TRBD2 (6 bases). CDR1 is MDHEN and CDR2 is SYDVKM in the germline V gene. The V end was cut by 6 bases, the J end by 6 bases, with 13 bases between. CDR3 length: 13 amino acids. DNA for the CDR3: TGTGCCAGCAGGCCGACGGGGAGGGATACGCAGTATTTT. It encodes CASRPTGRDTQYF.

This clone has only a few counts. The chain recombines TRBV29-1 with TRBJ2-7; perhaps TRBD2 as D (7 bases). The CDR3 spans 14 residues. V lost 4 bases and J 7 bases, leaving 20 bases between the germline ends. Looked up from germline, CDR1 is SQVTM and CDR2 is ANQGSEA. Here the CDR3 DNA reads TGCAGCGTTGGGACAGACCACTCGGGGGGTGAGCAGTACTTC. The encoded protein is CSVGTDHSGGEQYF.

This clone showed up just a few times. This chain uses TRBV6-5 with TRBJ2-1; D is perhaps TRBD1 or TRBD2 (7 bases each). The length of the CDR3 is 15 residues. The ends were cut back, 4 bases at V and 15 bases at J, with 25 bases in the middle. Germline assignment: CDR1 MNHEY and CDR2 SVGAGI. This CDR3 reads CASSSEGAGALPWFF. The CDR3 region has the DNA TGTGCCAGCAGTTCCGAGGGGGCGGGAGCCTTGCCTTGGTTCTTC.

This sequence joins TRBV6-1 and TRBJ2-7; tentative D call: TRBD2 (5 bases). The CDR3 totals 12 residues. Trimming took off 8 bases at V and 1 base at J, with 9 bases between the two ends. The germline CDR1 and CDR2 sequences are MNHNS and SASEGT. CDR3 sequence reads: CASRGSSYEQYF. The CDR3 DNA is TGTGCCAGCCGAGGGTCATCCTACGAGCAGTACTTC.

The rearrangement links TRBV2 to TRBJ2-2; possible D gene TRBD2, 5 bases. The CDR3 consists of 15 residues. The germline V and J ends were trimmed by 6 bases and 0 bases, with 11 bases remaining between them. Germline values: CDR1 SNHLY, CDR2 FYNNEI. The CDR3 nucleotides are TGTGCCAGCAGCGTTTTGGGAGCGAACACCGGGGAGCTGTTTTTT. Residues: CASSVLGANTGELFF.

The CDR3 loop reads CASSQDQGQGNSYEQYF. CDR3 DNA sequence: TGCGCCAGCAGCCAAGATCAGGGACAGGGGAACTCCTACGAGCAGTACTTC. The chain couples TRBV4-1 to TRBJ2-7, with TRBD1 matching 10 bases. Germline lookup yields CDR1 MGHRA and CDR2 YSYEKL. The CDR3 consists of 17 residues. J gave up 0 bases and V 0 bases, and 5 bases lay outside the gene matches.

As to this clone: The same CDR3 can be traced to other DNA sequences in this sample. This chain links TRBV18 with TRBJ2-7; 10 nucleotides align to TRBD1. The V segment lost 3 bases and the J segment 3 bases; nucleotides outside the gene matches: 2. CDR3 length: 14 amino acids. In germline, CDR1 is KGHSH, CDR2 LQKENI. CDR3 sequence reads: CASSPRTGGYEQYF. The CDR3 DNA follows: TGTGCCAGCTCACCCCGGACAGGGGGCTACGAGCAGTACTTC.

This clone was seen only a few times. The chain recombines TRBV30 with TRBJ2-7; 9 positions match TRBD2. This CDR3 region has 14 residues. Germline V lookup: CDR1 GTSNPN, CDR2 SVGIG (reference sequence). Unmatched junction bases numbered 3, after V lost 2 bases and J lost 1 base. The CDR3 nucleotides are TGTGCCTGGAGTTACCTAGCGGGATCCTACGAGCAGTACTTC. As protein: CAWSYLAGSYEQYF.

The rearrangement links TRBV18 to TRBJ1-4; D not certain. In germline, CDR1 is KGHSH, CDR2 LQKENI. V gave up 8 bases and J gave up 15 bases, with 10 bases separating them. The CDR3 runs 9 residues. CDR3 loop: CASPRRLFF. The CDR3 bases are TGTGCCAGCCCCCGGCGGTTGTTTTTT.

The gene calls are TRBV28 and TRBJ1-5; 10 positions match TRBD1. This CDR3 has 16 residues. With 2 bases clipped from V and 6 bases from J, the junction kept 7 bases outside the gene matches. Germline V gene data show CDR1 as MDHEN and CDR2 as SYDVKM. The CDR3: CASSLGQGVGGQPQHF. DNA for the CDR3: TGTGCCAGCAGTTTAGGACAGGGGGTTGGAGGTCAGCCCCAGCATTTT.

The chain has TRBV7-2 and TRBJ2-3; D might be TRBD1 (6 bases). CDR1 and CDR2 (germline): SGHTA, FQGNSA. V lost 3 bases, J lost 4 bases, and 14 bases lay in between. This CDR3 comprises 15 residues. The DNA of the CDR3 is TGTGCCAGCAGCTTTTACAGGGCGATGGCAGATACGCAGTATTTT. Residues: CASSFYRAMADTQYF.

This chain links TRBV20-1 with TRBJ1-1; D remains ambiguous. The CDR3 consists of 11 residues. CDR1 DFQATT and CDR2 SNEGSKA come from the germline V gene (reference sequence). Trimming took off 1 base at V and 8 bases at J, with 8 bases between the two ends. The CDR3 bases are TGCAGTGCTAGAGGGCCGAAGGAAGCTTTCTTT. The encoded protein is CSARGPKEAFF.

The table lists this clone with many counts. This chain links TRBV9 with TRBJ2-1; D is unresolved. The CDR3 consists of 11 residues. Germline V CDR1 and CDR2: SGDLS, YYNGEE. Trimming removed 7 bases at V and 9 bases at J, with 11 bases between. As DNA, the CDR3 is TGTGCCAGCGGCACGTTTGGTGAGCAGTTCTTC. It codes for CASGTFGEQFF.

Remarks on this clone: At the DNA level, this CDR3 is encoded by other sequences in the same sample as well. V is TRBV5-1 and J is TRBJ2-7; 11 nucleotides agree with TRBD1. The CDR3 is 16 residues long. V shed 5 bases and J 0 bases; nucleotides not matched to a gene: 7. Germline V CDR1 and CDR2: SGHRS, YFSETQ. The DNA for the CDR3 is TGCGCCAGCAGGGAGGGGACAGGGGGGCCCTCCTACGAGCAGTACTTC. Its translation is CASREGTGGPSYEQYF.

The table lists this clone with a few counts. The rearrangement links TRBV14 to TRBJ2-1; no firm D call. Looked up from germline, CDR1 is SGHDN and CDR2 is FVKESK. This CDR3 has 14 residues. V was pared by 4 bases and J by 4 bases, with 11 bases between. DNA of the CDR3: TGTGCCAGCAGCCCCCACCGTGGGTACAATGAGCAGTTCTTC. Protein sequence: CASSPHRGYNEQFF.

The V and J genes are TRBV28 and TRBJ1-5, with D perhaps TRBD1 (5 bases). Per germline, CDR1 MDHEN and CDR2 SYDVKM. Trimming took 4 bases from V and 3 from J, leaving 16 bases between them. The CDR3 runs 16 residues. The CDR3 sequence: CASSWEGRGDNQPQHF. The CDR3 nucleotides read TGTGCCAGCAGTTGGGAGGGGAGAGGGGACAATCAGCCCCAGCATTTT.

The chain recombines TRBV9 with TRBJ1-3, with a possible D match to TRBD1 (6 bases). Trimming removed 1 base at V and 4 bases at J, with 9 bases between. Germline V lookup: CDR1 SGDLS, CDR2 YYNGEE. This CDR3 has 14 amino acids. The CDR3 reads CASSVSQGGNTIYF. CDR3 coding DNA: TGTGCCAGCAGCGTATCCCAGGGGGGAAACACCATATATTTT.

The chain carries TRBV7-8 and TRBJ1-2, with D possibly matching TRBD1 (6 bases). This CDR3 is built from 13 residues. V was cut by 5 bases and J by 8 bases, with 15 bases left in between. Germline lookup yields CDR1 SGHVS and CDR2 FQNEAQ. This CDR3 is CASSTETGDGYTF. CDR3 nucleotide sequence: TGTGCCAGCAGCACCGAGACAGGTGACGGCTACACCTTC.

A word on this clone: Other DNA sequences in this sample translate to the same CDR3. V usage is TRBV7-2 and J usage is TRBJ2-7, with 10 bases matching TRBD1. The germline V gene encodes CDR1 SGHTA and CDR2 FQGNSA. There are 14 residues in the CDR3. Trimming removed 3 bases from V and 2 bases from J; junction bases left unmatched: 1. CDR3 nucleotide sequence: TGTGCCAGCAGCTTTGGGACAGGGGCCTACGAGCAGTACTTC. It yields the protein CASSFGTGAYEQYF.

This clone was seen a few times. V gene TRBV30 combines with J gene TRBJ2-5, with 9 bases aligning to TRBD1. The J call may be mistaken, given a closer DNA end match to TRBJ2-7. From germline, CDR1 is GTSNPN and CDR2 SVGIG (reference sequence). CDR3 size: 15 residues. CDR3 residues: CAWSGGTGRSDEQYF. The CDR3 DNA reads TGTGCCTGGAGCGGAGGGACAGGGAGGAGCGACGAGCAGTACTTC.

This clone was found many times. The genes are TRBV7-3 and TRBJ2-1; D ambiguous. This CDR3 has 14 amino acids. V shed 5 bases and J shed 6 bases, with 14 bases lying between them. The germline gives CDR1 SGHTA, CDR2 FQGTGA. The CDR3 loop reads CASSPSARINEQFF. The CDR3 nucleotides read TGTGCCAGCAGCCCATCGGCTAGGATCAATGAGCAGTTCTTC.

In regard to this clone: The sample carries other DNA sequences with the same CDR3. The chain is built from TRBV6-5 and TRBJ1-3, with 9 bases fitting TRBD1. CDR1 MNHEY and CDR2 SVGAGI come from the germline V gene. V lost 8 bases and J lost 2; bases outside the gene matches: 1. The CDR3 loop spans 13 amino acids. The CDR3: CASRTGAGNTIYF. The CDR3 DNA is TGTGCCAGCCGGACAGGGGCTGGAAACACCATATATTTT.

This rearrangement joins TRBV5-1 to TRBJ2-7, with TRBD2 matching over 10 bases. J gave up 0 bases and V 7 bases, and 13 bases lay outside the gene matches. Germline V lookup: CDR1 SGHRS, CDR2 YFSETQ. The CDR3 runs to 17 residues. The CDR3 here is CASRGSSGSGDSYEQYF. CDR3 coding DNA: TGCGCCAGCCGGGGGTCTAGCGGGAGTGGGGACTCCTACGAGCAGTACTTC.

This chain connects TRBV19 to TRBJ2-3; D call uncertain. The germline gives CDR1 LNHDA, CDR2 SQIVND (reference sequence). Trimming removed 6 bases from V and 4 bases from J, with 14 bases in between. This CDR3 contains 14 residues. DNA of the CDR3: TGTGCCAGTAGCTCGGGTGGGGTTGCAGATACGCAGTATTTT. It encodes CASSSGGVADTQYF.